These 30 T cell receptor beta chains originate from one sample sequenced in a study of T-cell reconstitution after alpha-beta-depleted transplantation in children (TCRdb year 2016). The treatment or condition label, read with the paper, signifies: allogeneic hematopoietic cell transplantation with graft depleted of TCRalphabeta T cells and CD19 B cells. Library generation was performed with PCR. These reads were obtained on an Illumina HiSeq 2500. TCR libraries were prepared with molecular barcoding, using unique molecular identifiers to normalize TCRbeta repertoire quantification. TCRdb trimmed the raw reads at Q25, called clones with MiXCR and kept productive beta chains. All rows with the same CDR3 protein become a single entry with the most common DNA and genes. The sample contains 750,000 to 950,000 distinct CDR3 sequences, approximately 15% of them found a single time. The ten largest make up approximately 5% of the sample.

This specimen consisted of PBMCs, mostly from graft donor cells, obtained 360 days after TCRalphabeta/CD19-depleted stem cell transplant. All receptors come from a male patient younger than 18 who had a stem cell transplant for acute lymphoblastic leukemia, so the T cells may come from the graft donor.

In regard to this clonotype: Its ends do not fully match the called genes, so a read error is possible. The rearrangement joins TRBV29-1 to TRBJ2-1, with unresolved D. This CDR3 has 12 amino acids. In germline, CDR1 is SQVTM, CDR2 ANQGSEA. CDR3 amino acids: CSVGYSYNVQFF. CDR3 nucleotides: TGCAGCGTTGGCTATTCCTACAATGTGCAGTTCTTC.

This clonotype was seen once. This CDR3 is CAISERVFGYEQYF. The CDR3 DNA is TGTGCCATCAGTGAAAGAGTTTTCGGGTACGAGCAGTACTTC. The chain employs TRBV10-3 and TRBJ2-7; no reliable D call. Trimming removed 3 bases from V and 4 bases from J, with 13 bases in between. CDR3 length equals 14 residues. Germline V gives CDR1 ENHRY, CDR2 SYGVKD.

The chain employs TRBV5-1 and TRBJ2-7; D may be TRBD1 (5 bases). The CDR3 is 18 residues long. The germline gives CDR1 SGHRS, CDR2 YFSETQ. V dropped 5 bases and J dropped 3 bases, with 27 bases sitting between them. The CDR3 loop is CASRLSPQGPTSYYEQYF. The CDR3 DNA sequence: TGCGCCAGCAGGTTAAGCCCTCAGGGCCCTACTTCTTACTACGAGCAGTACTTC.

There are many counts of this clonotype. V and J are TRBV5-1 and TRBJ1-5, with D uncertain. Per germline, CDR1 SGHRS and CDR2 YFSETQ. V was cut by 0 bases and J by 7 bases, with 8 bases left in between. The CDR3 has 13 amino acids. The CDR3, as DNA: TGCGCCAGCAGCTTGGTAGTCGGGCAGCCCCAGCATTTT. It encodes CASSLVVGQPQHF.

This clonotype was seen only a few times. The V and J genes are TRBV7-9 and TRBJ2-5; 7 bases fit TRBD1. V shed 4 bases, J shed 4 bases, and the junction held 6 bases outside the gene matches. This CDR3 is 14 amino acids long. Per germline, CDR1 SEHNR and CDR2 FQNEAQ (reference sequence). The CDR3 spells CASSYHRGSETQYF. In DNA form, the CDR3 reads TGTGCCAGCAGCTACCACAGGGGTTCAGAGACCCAGTACTTC.

This clonotype was seen at least ten times. This chain uses TRBV9 with TRBJ2-1, with 7 nucleotides matching TRBD1. Trimming at V came to 2 bases and at J to 3 bases, leaving 2 bases not matched to a gene. The CDR3 sequence is 14 residues long. Germline V gene lookup returns CDR1 SGDLS and CDR2 YYNGEE. CDR3 in DNA: TGTGCCAGCAGCGTGGGACAGAGCTACAATGAGCAGTTCTTC. This translates into CASSVGQSYNEQFF.

In its sample, this clonotype was seen a few times. As DNA, the CDR3 is TGTGCCACCTACACTCGGGACAGGCGGCACGAGCAGTACTTC. Its protein product is CATYTRDRRHEQYF. The chain employs TRBV6-1 and TRBJ2-7; TRBD1 aligns across 8 bases. J was trimmed by 5 bases and V by 10 bases; bases with no gene match: 13. The CDR3 covers 14 residues. Germline assignment: CDR1 MNHNS and CDR2 SASEGT.

The table lists this clonotype with many counts. The chain uses TRBV12-3 or TRBV12-4 and TRBJ2-5; weak D call: TRBD1 (6 bases). The V end lost 3 bases, the J end lost 1 base, and 9 bases lay between the germline ends. This CDR3 has 14 amino acids. CDR3 loop: CASSLPGVQETQYF. In DNA, the CDR3 is TGTGCCAGCAGTTTGCCAGGGGTCCAAGAGACCCAGTACTTC.

This clonotype was detected only a few times. The rearrangement links TRBV29-1 to TRBJ1-5; unclear D gene. CDR3 size: 12 residues. With 4 bases removed from V and 6 bases from J, the gap between germline ends came to 10 bases. Germline V gene data show CDR1 as SQVTM and CDR2 as ANQGSEA. The CDR3 nucleotides are TGCAGCGTTGCTGGGGTCGGTCAGCCCCAGCATTTT. Translated: CSVAGVGQPQHF.

This chain joins TRBV19 and TRBJ2-2, with D uncertain. Trimming shortened V by 7 bases and J by 0 bases, and 9 bases separated the two germline ends. The CDR3 contains 14 residues. Looked up from germline, CDR1 is LNHDA and CDR2 is SQIVND (reference sequence). The CDR3 region has the DNA TGTGCCAGTACCCGGTACCCGAACACCGGGGAGCTGTTTTTT. Residues: CASTRYPNTGELFF.

This clonotype was detected only a few times. The CDR3: CSVAQGVSEAFF. The CDR3 coding sequence is TGCAGCGTTGCCCAGGGGGTTTCTGAAGCTTTCTTT. V and J are TRBV29-1 and TRBJ1-1, with 7 positions matching TRBD1. The germline V gene encodes CDR1 SQVTM and CDR2 ANQGSEA. V trimming: 4 bases; J trimming: 6 bases; junction bases outside the gene matches: 5. This CDR3 spans 12 amino acids. The full variable domain, rest sourced from reference TRBV29-1 and TRBJ1-1, is SAVISQKPSRDICQRGTSLTIQCQVDSQVTMMFWYRQQPGQSLTLIATANQGSEATYESGFVIDKFPISRPNLTFSTLTVSNMSPEDSSIYLCSVAQGVSEAFFGQGTRLTVV.

CDR3 loop: CSAKRQPGAGYTF. CDR3 in DNA: TGCAGTGCGAAACGACAGCCGGGCGCGGGCTACACCTTC. The chain recombines TRBV20-1 with TRBJ1-2; possibly TRBD1 for D (5 bases). The CDR3 totals 13 residues. The germline CDR1 and CDR2 sequences are DFQATT and SNEGSKA (reference sequence). V gave up 6 bases and J gave up 8 bases, with 19 bases separating them.

The rearrangement joins TRBV21-1 to TRBJ2-7; the D call in the table, TRBD2, was not verified against the DNA. TRBV21-1 is tagged as a pseudogene. The CDR3 has 21 amino acids. The CDR3 DNA follows: TGTGCCAGCAGCTCGCGCTTCTTTGGGACTAGCGGCCACATACTATCCTACGAGCAGTACTTC. It encodes CASSSRFFGTSGHILSYEQYF.

This clonotype was counted a few times. J is TRBJ2-7 and V is TRBV6-2 or TRBV6-3; the D is unclear. Germline assignment: CDR1 MNHEY and CDR2 SVGEGT. Trimming removed 6 bases from V and 2 bases from J, with 14 bases in between. The CDR3 consists of 14 residues. CDR3 region: CASSFYYEAYEQYF. For the CDR3, the DNA is TGTGCCAGCAGCTTTTACTACGAGGCCTACGAGCAGTACTTC.

This clonotype was seen only a few times. The rearrangement links TRBV5-1 to TRBJ2-2, with 8 nucleotides matching TRBD2. CDR1 is SGHRS, CDR2 YFSETQ, per germline. V lost 2 bases to trimming and J lost 6 bases; unmatched junction nucleotides: 6. The CDR3 extends over 15 amino acids. CDR3 loop: CASSFVAGSPGELFF. In DNA, the CDR3 is TGCGCCAGCAGCTTTGTAGCGGGATCACCCGGGGAGCTGTTTTTT.

The table lists this clonotype with a few counts. V and J are TRBV12-3 or TRBV12-4 and TRBJ2-7, with 8 positions matching TRBD1. Trimming at V came to 3 bases and at J to 2 bases, leaving 12 bases not matched to a gene. The CDR3 runs to 17 residues. CDR3 nucleotides: TGTGCCAGCAGTTTTCCACTGGGACAGGACAATCCCTACGAGCAGTACTTC. As protein: CASSFPLGQDNPYEQYF.

The rearrangement links TRBV12-3 or TRBV12-4 to TRBJ1-2; 12 nucleotides agree with TRBD1. The CDR3 sequence is 14 residues long. Losses at the gene ends were 6 bases for V and 4 bases for J; bases not matched to a gene: 3. The CDR3 spells CASRGDRGPYGYTF. For the CDR3, the DNA is TGTGCCAGCAGGGGGGACAGGGGGCCCTATGGCTACACCTTC.

This clonotype has at least ten counts. The chain recombines TRBV7-9 with TRBJ2-7; D not resolved. V was pared by 1 base and J by 2 bases, with 9 bases between. Germline CDR1 and CDR2: SEHNR and FQNEAQ (reference sequence). The CDR3 loop spans 14 amino acids. The DNA for the CDR3 is TGTGCCAGCAGCTTAGTACGCTCCCCCTACGAGCAGTACTTC. Translation gives CASSLVRSPYEQYF.

Many counts were recorded for this clonotype. J is TRBJ1-2 and V is TRBV29-1; D perhaps matches TRBD1 (5 bases). Germline V CDR1 and CDR2: SQVTM, ANQGSEA. This CDR3 has 12 amino acids. The V and J ends lost 4 bases and 4 bases respectively, with 10 bases between them. The CDR3 region has the DNA TGCAGCGTTGGGGCAGGGCCCTATGGCTACACCTTC. It specifies CSVGAGPYGYTF.

A few counts support this clonotype. The V gene is TRBV27, the J gene TRBJ1-3; D might be TRBD1 (5 bases). The V gene's germline CDR1 is MNHEY and CDR2 SMNVEV (reference sequence). V was pared by 3 bases and J by 0 bases, with 12 bases between. The CDR3 is 16 amino acids. This CDR3 is CASSFRGPSSGNTIYF. The CDR3 DNA follows: TGTGCCAGCAGTTTTCGGGGACCCAGCTCTGGAAACACCATATATTTT.

The rearrangement uses TRBV30 and TRBJ2-1; 7 nucleotides agree with TRBD2. CDR3 length equals 14 residues. CDR1 GTSNPN and CDR2 SVGIG come from the germline V gene (reference sequence). Trimming cost V 0 bases and J 6 bases; bases outside gene matches: 5. CDR3 in DNA: TGTGCCTGGAGTGTAGCCCTAGCGGTCAATGAGCAGTTCTTC. It encodes CAWSVALAVNEQFF.

The chain couples TRBV29-1 to TRBJ2-1, with TRBD2 matching over 8 bases. The V gene end was trimmed by 4 bases and the J gene end by 0 bases; junction bases not matched to a gene: 5. There are 15 residues in the CDR3. CDR1 is SQVTM and CDR2 is ANQGSEA in the germline V gene. CDR3 sequence (DNA): TGCAGCGTTGTCAGCGGGGGCAGCTCCTACAATGAGCAGTTCTTC. It codes for CSVVSGGSSYNEQFF.

In its sample, this clonotype was seen once. This rearrangement joins TRBV7-9 to TRBJ2-5; 7 positions match TRBD1. Germline CDR1 SEHNR, CDR2 FQNEAQ (reference sequence). J gave up 5 bases and V 5 bases, and 11 bases lay outside the gene matches. The CDR3 totals 15 residues. The CDR3 reads CASSRDRAPTETQYF. Here the CDR3 DNA reads TGTGCCAGCAGCCGTGACAGGGCCCCAACGGAGACCCAGTACTTC.

This clonotype has only a few counts. The V gene is TRBV7-3, the J gene TRBJ2-1, with D possibly called TRBD1 or TRBD2 (5 bases each). From germline, CDR1 is SGHTA and CDR2 FQGTGA. V was clipped by 3 bases and J by 7 bases, with 13 bases between them. The CDR3 covers 14 residues. The CDR3 loop is CASSLGTWGNEQFF. CDR3 coding DNA: TGTGCCAGCAGCTTGGGGACGTGGGGGAATGAGCAGTTCTTC.

This clonotype has only a few counts. The chain combines TRBV2 with TRBJ1-3, with D tentatively TRBD1 (5 bases). The CDR3 spans 16 residues. The V end was cut by 5 bases, the J end by 2 bases, with 16 bases between. CDR1 and CDR2 (germline): SNHLY, FYNNEI. In nucleotides, the CDR3 is TGTGCCAGCAGTACACATGGGGGATTAACTGGAAACACCATATATTTT. It codes for CASSTHGGLTGNTIYF.

This chain connects TRBV27 to TRBJ1-4, with D possibly being TRBD1 (6 bases). Germline V gene lookup returns CDR1 MNHEY and CDR2 SMNVEV (reference sequence). This CDR3 spans 13 amino acids. V was pared by 9 bases and J by 5 bases, with 13 bases between. The CDR3 loop reads CARLAGANEKLFF. In DNA, the CDR3 is TGTGCCAGGCTGGCAGGGGCAAATGAAAAACTGTTTTTT.

This clonotype was seen a handful of times. The rearrangement joins TRBV19 to TRBJ2-1; D not certain. Germline V CDR1 and CDR2: LNHDA, SQIVND (reference sequence). The length of the CDR3 is 13 residues. Between the trimmed V and J ends, which lost 5 bases and 5 bases, there was a span of 10 bases. The CDR3 loop is CASSRFQNNEQFF. The CDR3 DNA is TGTGCCAGTAGTCGGTTTCAGAACAATGAGCAGTTCTTC.

This clonotype came up a few times. CDR3: CSARMDRGLPGQPQHF. CDR3 nucleotides: TGCAGTGCTAGAATGGACAGGGGACTTCCAGGGCAGCCCCAGCATTTT. This chain links TRBV20-1 with TRBJ1-5; 9 bases are a match to TRBD1. CDR1 and CDR2 from the germline V gene are DFQATT and SNEGSKA (reference sequence). This CDR3 contains 16 residues. The trim removed 2 bases at V and 7 bases at J, leaving 12 bases unmatched.

This clonotype has at least ten counts. This rearrangement joins TRBV5-5 to TRBJ2-5; TRBD2 matches 7 bases. The germline CDR1 and CDR2 sequences are SGHKS and YYEKEE (reference sequence). This CDR3 region has 14 residues. The V gene end was trimmed by 2 bases and the J gene end by 3 bases; junction bases not matched to a gene: 4. In DNA, the CDR3 is TGTGCCAGCAGCTTTCGGACTAGAGAAGAGACCCAGTACTTC. It encodes CASSFRTREETQYF.

Only a few counts were recorded for this clonotype. V gene TRBV10-3 combines with J gene TRBJ2-3; D gene uncertain. Germline CDR1 and CDR2: ENHRY and SYGVKD. The CDR3 covers 10 residues. Trimming pared 10 bases from V and 7 bases from J, leaving 9 bases between. The CDR3 DNA reads as TGTGCCACCGGCCAGAATACGCAGTATTTT. It encodes CATGQNTQYF.